A selection of T cell receptor beta chains follows, all from one sample in a study of PD-1 blockade in classical Hodgkin lymphoma. Produced via immunoSEQ multiplex PCR; TCRdb's table is partial and in-frame only. Here the sample spans under 50,000 clones, 66% being singletons. The starting material was peripheral blood mononuclear cells (PBMCs), obtained before the fourth cycle of nivolumab. These TCRs come from a human donor with classical Hodgkin lymphoma. Both conserved end residues are part of each CDR3. A D gene is named only where the DNA matches it firmly. Only some rows state a clone size, as once, few, many or a class for expanded clones.

j_call d_call clone_size v_call cdr3_nt cdr3_aa
TRBJ2-7 - - TRBV6-5 TGTGCCAGCAGCCGGGGACGGGGGACCTACGAGCAGTACTTC CASSRGRGTYEQYF
TRBJ2-3 TRBD2 - TRBV5-4 TGTGCCAGCAGTCCCGGTGGACTAGCGGGGGGGCTAGATACGCAGTATTTT CASSPGGLAGGLDTQYF
TRBJ1-4 - - TRBV5-1 TGCGCCAGCAGCTTGGGCGGGCCTAATGAAAAACTGTTTTTT CASSLGGPNEKLFF
TRBJ1-2 - - TRBV19 TGTGCCAGTAGTTCGACAAATAACTATGGCTACACCTTC CASSSTNNYGYTF
TRBJ2-1 TRBD1 - TRBV7-8 TGTGCCAGCGAGGACAGGCCAGTATACAATGAGCAGTTCTTC CASEDRPVYNEQFF
TRBJ2-1 - - TRBV6-6 TGTGCCAGCAGTTACGCAGGGGGGGACTACAATGAGCAGTTCTTC CASSYAGGDYNEQFF
TRBJ2-4 TRBD1 - TRBV4-1 TGCGCCAGCAGCCGTACGGGACAGGGAGAAAACATTCAGTACTTC CASSRTGQGENIQYF
TRBJ1-6 - - TRBV30 TGTGCCTGGAGCGCAGGGCGGAGTTCCTATAATTCACCCCTCCACTTT CAWSAGRSSYNSPLHF
TRBJ2-5 TRBD2 - TRBV5-4 TGTGCCAGCAGCCCTCAAGCGGGGCCCCAAGAGACCCAGTACTTC CASSPQAGPQETQYF
TRBJ1-6 TRBD1 - TRBV4-3 TGCGCCAGCAGCCATGCGGAGCTAGGACAGGCACGCTCCCTCCACTTT CASSHAELGQARSLHF
TRBJ2-7 - - TRBV27 TGTGCCAGCAGTTTATCAGGGAGGTCCTACGAGCAGTACTTC CASSLSGRSYEQYF
TRBJ2-1 TRBD2 few TRBV7-9 TGTGCCAGCAGCTTAGCTCTAGCGGGGGACGACAATGAGCAGTTCTTC CASSLALAGDDNEQFF